This is a list of T cell receptor beta chains from one sample in a study of blood T cell repertoires in COVID-19. Some clones are missing from TCRdb's copy, which holds only in-frame ones; the method was immunoSEQ multiplex PCR. Here the sample spans fewer than 250,000 clones, about nine tenths being singletons. Sequenced input: peripheral blood. The receptors come from a woman aged 55-70 years with acute or convalescent COVID-19. CDR3s include the opening cysteine and the closing phenylalanine or tryptophan. A D gene is named only where the DNA matches it firmly. Clone size is not always given. Where it is, it says once, few, many or a class for expanded clones.

14	NA	NA	TRBV7-9	TRBJ1-3	CASSLAYSGNTIYF	TGTGCCAGCAGCCTCGCGTACTCTGGAAACACCATATATTTT
12	TRBD1	NA	TRBV29-1	TRBJ1-1	CSVHRGNTEAFF	TGCAGCGTGCACAGGGGGAACACTGAAGCTTTCTTT
17	NA	NA	TRBV4-1	TRBJ1-4	CASSHLPQVATNEKLFF	TGCGCCAGCAGCCACCTGCCACAAGTTGCAACTAATGAAAAACTGTTTTTT
16	TRBD2	NA	TRBV6-2/TRBV6-3	TRBJ2-5	CASSSGTSGGTRTQYF	TGTGCCAGCAGTTCCGGGACTAGCGGGGGGACACGGACCCAGTACTTC
13	NA	few	TRBV28	TRBJ2-5	CASSSPGQETQYF	TGTGCCAGCAGTTCCCCCGGGCAAGAGACCCAGTACTTC
13	NA	NA	TRBV7-7	TRBJ1-3	CASSADTGNTIYF	TGTGCTAGCAGCGCCGACACGGGAAACACCATATATTTT
12	TRBD2	NA	TRBV5-1	TRBJ2-7	CASRGETYEQYF	TGCGCCAGCCGGGGGGAGACCTACGAGCAGTACTTC
11	NA	NA	TRBV6-6	TRBJ1-1	CASSFSTEAFF	TGTGCCAGCAGTTTCAGCACTGAAGCTTTCTTT
18	NA	NA	TRBV21-1	TRBJ2-7	CASSPPWLAGVLREEQYF	TGTGCCAGCAGCCCCCCCTGGCTAGCGGGAGTGTTAAGGGAAGAGCAGTACTTC
15	NA	NA	TRBV18	TRBJ1-5	CASSPDQQGNQPQHF	TGTGCCAGCTCGCCCGACCAACAGGGCAATCAGCCCCAGCATTTT
16	NA	NA	TRBV24-1	TRBJ1-4	CATSDQTGTENEKLFF	TGTGCCACCAGTGACCAGACCGGGACTGAGAATGAAAAACTGTTTTTT
13	NA	NA	TRBV5-6	TRBJ1-1	CASSFTGNTEAFF	TGTGCCAGCAGCTTTACAGGGAACACTGAAGCTTTCTTT
15	TRBD1	NA	TRBV6-5	TRBJ2-1	CASSKDRGQINEQFF	TGTGCCAGCAGCAAAGACAGGGGGCAGATAAATGAGCAGTTCTTC
19	TRBD2	NA	TRBV13	TRBJ2-3	CASSSVRHIGGRVGDTQYF	TGTGCCAGCAGCTCAGTACGACATATTGGCGGGAGGGTTGGAGATACGCAGTATTTT
11	NA	once	TRBV10-3	TRBJ1-2	CAISELSGYTF	TGTGCCATCAGTGAGTTGAGTGGCTACACCTTC
12	NA	NA	TRBV28	TRBJ2-7	CASISSSYEQYF	TGTGCCAGCATAAGTAGCTCCTACGAGCAGTACTTC
14	NA	NA	TRBV29-1	TRBJ2-7	CSVQGGQLTYEQYF	TGCAGCGTCCAGGGGGGACAGTTAACCTACGAGCAGTACTTC
15	TRBD1	NA	TRBV6-6	TRBJ2-7	CASSLEGASLYEQYF	TGTGCCAGTAGCCTAGAGGGGGCCAGCCTCTACGAGCAGTACTTC
16	TRBD2	NA	TRBV7-9	TRBJ2-2	CASSGRLAGGTGELFF	TGTGCCAGCAGCGGCAGACTAGCGGGTGGGACCGGGGAGCTGTTTTTT
13	NA	NA	TRBV30	TRBJ1-2	CAWVIRGRHGYTF	TGTGCCTGGGTTATAAGGGGGAGACATGGCTACACCTTC
14	TRBD1	once	TRBV4-1	TRBJ1-1	CASSPQGVHTEAFF	TGCGCCAGCAGCCCACAGGGGGTCCACACTGAAGCTTTCTTT
16	TRBD2	few	TRBV25-1	TRBJ2-7	CASRTSGSSGSYEQYF	TGTGCCAGCAGGACTAGCGGGAGCTCGGGCTCCTACGAGCAGTACTTC
15	TRBD1	NA	TRBV7-3	TRBJ1-1	CASSLGQGLNTEAFF	TGTGCCAGCAGCTTAGGACAGGGACTGAACACTGAAGCTTTCTTT
14	TRBD2	NA	TRBV29-1	TRBJ2-3	CSVAPGLGTDTQYF	TGCAGCGTTGCTCCGGGACTAGGCACAGATACGCAGTATTTT
18	TRBD2	NA	TRBV5-6	TRBJ2-5	CASSFGEGTYISTETQYF	TGTGCCAGCAGCTTTGGGGAGGGAACATATATCTCTACAGAGACCCAGTACTTC
14	NA	NA	TRBV5-1	TRBJ1-2	CASSLHGRDYGYTF	TGCGCCAGCAGCTTGCACGGCCGGGACTATGGCTACACCTTC
14	NA	NA	TRBV3-1/TRBV3-2	TRBJ2-7	CASSQDPFSYEQYF	TGTGCCAGCAGCCAAGATCCCTTCTCCTACGAGCAGTACTTC
13	NA	once	TRBV6-5	TRBJ2-7	CASIPGQHYEQYF	TGTGCCAGCATTCCAGGACAGCACTACGAGCAGTACTTC
13	TRBD2	NA	TRBV15	TRBJ2-2	CATSRGLAGELFF	TGTGCCACCAGCAGGGGACTAGCGGGGGAGCTGTTTTTT
15	NA	NA	TRBV28	TRBJ1-5	CASSLRQVGNQPQHF	TGTGCCAGCAGTTTACGACAGGTGGGGAATCAGCCCCAGCATTTT
14	NA	NA	TRBV2	TRBJ1-3	CATEAGSGGNTIYF	TGTGCCACCGAGGCGGGGTCGGGAGGAAACACCATATATTTT
14	TRBD1	NA	TRBV28	TRBJ1-1	CASSLVAGGRAAFF	TGTGCCAGCAGTTTAGTGGCAGGGGGCCGAGCGGCTTTCTTT
14	NA	NA	TRBV2	TRBJ1-1	CASSENSQNTEAFF	TGTGCCAGCAGTGAAAACAGCCAGAACACTGAAGCTTTCTTT
17	TRBD1	NA	TRBV7-9	TRBJ1-4	CASSSRDRGATNEKLFF	TGTGCCAGCAGTAGCCGGGACAGGGGTGCAACTAATGAAAAACTGTTTTTT
16	NA	NA	TRBV5-1	TRBJ2-7	CASSFAPVGALYEQYF	TGCGCCAGCAGCTTCGCCCCCGTGGGGGCCCTCTACGAGCAGTACTTC
15	TRBD1	NA	TRBV28	TRBJ2-1	CASTTGTGRYNEQFF	TGTGCCAGCACCACCGGGACAGGTCGTTACAATGAGCAGTTCTTC
15	NA	NA	TRBV5-1	TRBJ1-3	CASSLETGSGNTIYF	TGCGCCAGCAGCTTGGAAACAGGCTCTGGAAACACCATATATTTT
14	NA	NA	TRBV6-5	TRBJ1-6	CASRERELQSPLHF	TGTGCCAGCAGGGAGAGGGAGTTACAGTCACCCCTCCACTTT
15	TRBD1	NA	TRBV28	TRBJ2-7	CASSPGTVRTYEQYF	TGTGCCAGCAGTCCGGGGACAGTAAGAACCTACGAGCAGTACTTC
13	NA	once	TRBV7-3	TRBJ2-3	CASSSHTADTQYF	TGTGCCAGCAGCTCCCATACAGCAGATACGCAGTATTTT
16	NA	NA	TRBV9	TRBJ2-2	CASSVSGSRNTGELFF	TGTGCCAGCAGCGTCTCAGGGTCTCGGAACACCGGGGAGCTGTTTTTT
14	NA	NA	TRBV28	TRBJ1-1	CASLLSTGLGEAFF	TGTGCCAGCCTACTCTCTACAGGGTTGGGTGAAGCTTTCTTT
13	NA	NA	TRBV12-3/TRBV12-4	TRBJ2-7	CASSLTGTYEQYF	TGTGCCAGCAGTTTAACAGGAACCTACGAGCAGTACTTC
16	TRBD1	NA	TRBV12-5	TRBJ2-3	CASGTGTVPGSDTQYF	TGTGCTAGTGGCACTGGGACAGTCCCCGGGTCAGATACGCAGTATTTT
13	NA	NA	TRBV29-1	TRBJ2-4	CSVVTDTQNIQYF	TGCAGCGTCGTAACAGACACCCAAAACATTCAGTACTTC
13	NA	once	TRBV6-5	TRBJ1-1	CASSYWSGTEAFF	TGTGCCAGCAGTTACTGGTCGGGCACTGAAGCTTTCTTT
15	NA	NA	TRBV19	TRBJ2-7	CASSISQGQSYEQYF	TGTGCCAGTAGTATCTCCCAGGGCCAGTCCTACGAGCAGTACTTC
11	NA	NA	TRBV20-1	TRBJ2-4	CSAPGAGVQYF	TGCAGTGCCCCGGGAGCCGGAGTTCAGTACTTC
16	TRBD2	NA	TRBV3-1/TRBV3-2	TRBJ2-2	CASSPGWSGRTGELFF	TGTGCCAGCAGCCCCGGATGGAGCGGGAGGACCGGGGAGCTGTTTTTT
13	NA	once	TRBV9	TRBJ2-5	CASSLSRGETQYF	TGTGCCAGCAGCCTGAGTAGGGGGGAGACCCAGTACTTC
14	NA	NA	TRBV6-5	TRBJ1-5	CASSYGGNNQPQHF	TGTGCCAGCAGTTACGGGGGGAACAATCAGCCCCAGCATTTT
16	NA	NA	TRBV7-9	TRBJ1-6	CASSPGTRGYNSPLHF	TGTGCCAGCAGCCCCGGGACTAGGGGTTATAATTCACCCCTCCACTTT
16	NA	NA	TRBV13	TRBJ1-3	CASSLTTGPSGNTIYF	TGTGCCAGCAGCTTGACCACAGGTCCCTCTGGAAACACCATATATTTT
13	NA	few	TRBV11-3	TRBJ1-1	CASSNRGNTEAFF	TGTGCCAGCAGCAACCGGGGGAACACTGAAGCTTTCTTT
14	NA	NA	TRBV5-4	TRBJ2-2	CASSLVGVAGELFF	TGTGCCAGCAGCTTGGTGGGAGTTGCCGGGGAGCTGTTTTTT
13	NA	NA	TRBV30	TRBJ1-2	CAWSVGTLDGYTF	TGTGCCTGGAGTGTCGGGACATTAGATGGCTACACCTTC
14	TRBD1	NA	TRBV2	TRBJ2-5	CASSGGQGGKTQYF	TGTGCCAGCAGTGGCGGACAGGGCGGGAAGACCCAGTACTTC
13	NA	NA	TRBV18	TRBJ2-5	CASSPPSGETQYF	TGTGCCAGCTCACCACCTAGCGGCGAGACCCAGTACTTC
14	TRBD1	NA	TRBV18	TRBJ2-5	CASSPWTGQETQYF	TGTGCCAGCTCACCATGGACAGGCCAAGAGACCCAGTACTTC